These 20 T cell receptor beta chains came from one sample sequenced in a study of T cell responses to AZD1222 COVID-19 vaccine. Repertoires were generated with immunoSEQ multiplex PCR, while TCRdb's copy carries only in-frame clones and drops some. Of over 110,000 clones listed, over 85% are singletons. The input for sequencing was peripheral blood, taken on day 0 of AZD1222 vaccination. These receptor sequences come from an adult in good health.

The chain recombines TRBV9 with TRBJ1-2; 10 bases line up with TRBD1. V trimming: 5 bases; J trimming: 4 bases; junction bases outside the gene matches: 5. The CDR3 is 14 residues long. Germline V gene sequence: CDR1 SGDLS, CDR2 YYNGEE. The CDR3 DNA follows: TGTGCCAGCAGTGCGGGACAGGGGTCCTATGGCTACACCTTC. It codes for CASSAGQGSYGYTF. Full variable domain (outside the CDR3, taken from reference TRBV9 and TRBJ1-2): DSGVTQTPKHLITATGQRVTLRCSPRSGDLSVYWYQQSLDQGLQFLIQYYNGEERAKGNILERFSAQQFPDLHSELNLSSLELGDSALYFCASSAGQGSYGYTFGSGTRLTVV.

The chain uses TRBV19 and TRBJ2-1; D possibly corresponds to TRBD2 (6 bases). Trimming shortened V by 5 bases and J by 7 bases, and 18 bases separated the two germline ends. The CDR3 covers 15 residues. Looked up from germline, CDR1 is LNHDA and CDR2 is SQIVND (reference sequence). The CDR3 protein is CASSAPRGVLNEQFF. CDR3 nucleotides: TGTGCCAGTAGTGCCCCCCGCGGGGTCCTGAATGAGCAGTTCTTC.

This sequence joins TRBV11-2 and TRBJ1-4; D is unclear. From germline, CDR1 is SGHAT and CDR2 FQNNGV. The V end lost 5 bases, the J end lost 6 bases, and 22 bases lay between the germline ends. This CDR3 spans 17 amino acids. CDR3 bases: TGTGCCAGCAGCCAATTAAAGGTGCCACAGCGGGATGAAAAACTGTTTTTT. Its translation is CASSQLKVPQRDEKLFF.

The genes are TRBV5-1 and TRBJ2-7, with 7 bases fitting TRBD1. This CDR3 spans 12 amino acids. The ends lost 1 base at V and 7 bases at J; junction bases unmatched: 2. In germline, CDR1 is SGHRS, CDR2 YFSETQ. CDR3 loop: CASSLTGEEQYF. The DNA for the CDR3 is TGCGCCAGCAGCTTGACAGGGGAAGAGCAGTACTTC.

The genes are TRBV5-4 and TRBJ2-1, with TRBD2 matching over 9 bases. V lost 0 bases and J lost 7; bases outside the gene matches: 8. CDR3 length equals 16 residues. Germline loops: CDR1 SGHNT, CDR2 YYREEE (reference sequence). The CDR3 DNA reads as TGTGCCAGCAGCTTGGCCGGACTAGCGATAAGTAATGAGCAGTTCTTC. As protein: CASSLAGLAISNEQFF.

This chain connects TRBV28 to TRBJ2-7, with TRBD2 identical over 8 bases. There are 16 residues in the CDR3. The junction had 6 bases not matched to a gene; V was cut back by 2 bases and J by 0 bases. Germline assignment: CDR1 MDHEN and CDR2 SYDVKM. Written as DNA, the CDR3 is TGTGCCAGCAGTTTACCTCAGCGGGAGCCCTCCTACGAGCAGTACTTC. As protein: CASSLPQREPSYEQYF.

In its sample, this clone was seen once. The CDR3: CASSEDQLTEAFF. Written as DNA, the CDR3 is TGTGCCAGCAGTGAAGACCAACTTACCGAAGCTTTCTTT. The gene calls are TRBV2 and TRBJ1-1; D is uncertain. The V and J ends lost 1 base and 8 bases respectively, with 11 bases between them. The germline V gene has CDR1 SNHLY and CDR2 FYNNEI. The CDR3 loop spans 13 amino acids.

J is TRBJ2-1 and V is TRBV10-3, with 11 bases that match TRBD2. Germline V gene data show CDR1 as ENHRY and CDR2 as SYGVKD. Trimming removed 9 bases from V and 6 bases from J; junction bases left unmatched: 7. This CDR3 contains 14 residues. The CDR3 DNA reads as TGTGCCATTCAGCCGGGACTAGCGGTCAATGAGCAGTTCTTC. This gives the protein CAIQPGLAVNEQFF.

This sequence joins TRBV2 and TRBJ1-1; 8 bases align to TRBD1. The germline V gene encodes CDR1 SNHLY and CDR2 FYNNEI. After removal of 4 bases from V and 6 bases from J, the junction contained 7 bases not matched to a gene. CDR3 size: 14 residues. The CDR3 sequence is CASSADRGGAEAFF. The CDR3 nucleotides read TGTGCCAGCAGTGCCGACAGGGGTGGAGCTGAAGCTTTCTTT.

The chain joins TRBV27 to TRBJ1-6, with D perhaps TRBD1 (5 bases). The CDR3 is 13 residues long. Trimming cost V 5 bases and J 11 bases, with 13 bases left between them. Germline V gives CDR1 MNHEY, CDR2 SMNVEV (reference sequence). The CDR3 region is CASSPGAQTPLHF. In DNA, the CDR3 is TGTGCCAGCAGTCCTGGGGCCCAAACACCCCTCCACTTT.

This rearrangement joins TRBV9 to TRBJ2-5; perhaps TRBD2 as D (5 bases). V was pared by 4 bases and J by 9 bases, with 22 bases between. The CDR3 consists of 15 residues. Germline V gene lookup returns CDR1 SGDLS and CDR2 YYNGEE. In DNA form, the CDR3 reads TGTGCCAGCAGCCCCTCGGTTGACGCCTCCGGGGCCCAGTACTTC. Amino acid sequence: CASSPSVDASGAQYF.

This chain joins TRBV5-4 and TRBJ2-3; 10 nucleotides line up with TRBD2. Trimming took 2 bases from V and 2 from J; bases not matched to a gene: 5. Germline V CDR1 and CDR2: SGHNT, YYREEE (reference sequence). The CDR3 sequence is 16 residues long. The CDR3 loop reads CASSLSAGGATDTQYF. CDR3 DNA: TGTGCCAGCAGCTTATCAGCGGGAGGGGCCACAGATACGCAGTATTTT.

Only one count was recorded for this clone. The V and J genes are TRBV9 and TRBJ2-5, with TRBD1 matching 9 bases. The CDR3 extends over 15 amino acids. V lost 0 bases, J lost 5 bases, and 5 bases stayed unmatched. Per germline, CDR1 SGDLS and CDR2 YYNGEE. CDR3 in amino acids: CASSVATGGRETQYF. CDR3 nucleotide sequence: TGTGCCAGCAGCGTAGCTACAGGGGGCAGGGAGACCCAGTACTTC.

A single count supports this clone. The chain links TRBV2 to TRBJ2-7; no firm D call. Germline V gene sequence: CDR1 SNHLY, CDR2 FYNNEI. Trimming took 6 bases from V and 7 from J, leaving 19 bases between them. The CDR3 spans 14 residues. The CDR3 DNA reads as TGTGCCAGCAGCCGCCGGGCCGTCCGATTAGAGCAGTACTTC. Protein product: CASSRRAVRLEQYF.

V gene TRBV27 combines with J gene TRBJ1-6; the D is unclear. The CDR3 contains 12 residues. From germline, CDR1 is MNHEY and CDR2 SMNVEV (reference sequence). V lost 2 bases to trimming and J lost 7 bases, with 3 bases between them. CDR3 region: CASSLRNSPLHF. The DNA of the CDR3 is TGTGCCAGCAGTTTAAGAAATTCACCCCTCCACTTT.

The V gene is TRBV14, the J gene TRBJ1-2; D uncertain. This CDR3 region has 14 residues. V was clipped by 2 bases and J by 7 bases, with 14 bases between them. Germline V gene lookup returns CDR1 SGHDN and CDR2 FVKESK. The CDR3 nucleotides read TGTGCCAGCAGCCAATCATCAGGCATATCTGGCTACACCTTC. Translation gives CASSQSSGISGYTF.

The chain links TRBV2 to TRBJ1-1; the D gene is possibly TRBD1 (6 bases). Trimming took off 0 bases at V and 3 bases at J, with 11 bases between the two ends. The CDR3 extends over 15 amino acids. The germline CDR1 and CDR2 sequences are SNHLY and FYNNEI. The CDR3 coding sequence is TGTGCCAGCAGTGAAGCCCAGGGGTTGCACACTGAAGCTTTCTTT. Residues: CASSEAQGLHTEAFF.

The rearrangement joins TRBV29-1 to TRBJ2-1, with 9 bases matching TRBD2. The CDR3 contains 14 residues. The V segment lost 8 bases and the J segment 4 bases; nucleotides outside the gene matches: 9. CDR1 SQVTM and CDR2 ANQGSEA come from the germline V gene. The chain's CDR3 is CSTLAGAAYNEQFF. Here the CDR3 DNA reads TGCAGCACTTTAGCGGGAGCGGCTTACAATGAGCAGTTCTTC.

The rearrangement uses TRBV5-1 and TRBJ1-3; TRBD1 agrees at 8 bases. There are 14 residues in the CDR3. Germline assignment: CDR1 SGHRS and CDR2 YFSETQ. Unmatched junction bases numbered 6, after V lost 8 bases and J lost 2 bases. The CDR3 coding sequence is TGCGCCAGTCACCAGGGGGCGACTGGAAACACCATATATTTT. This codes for CASHQGATGNTIYF.

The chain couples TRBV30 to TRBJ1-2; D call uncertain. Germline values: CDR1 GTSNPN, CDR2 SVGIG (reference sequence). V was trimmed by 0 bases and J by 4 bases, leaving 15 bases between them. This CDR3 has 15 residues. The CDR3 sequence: CAWSVPGPGGYGYTF. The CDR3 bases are TGTGCCTGGAGTGTACCTGGTCCAGGCGGCTATGGCTACACCTTC. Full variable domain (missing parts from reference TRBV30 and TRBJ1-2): SQTIHQWPATLVQPVGSPLSLECTVEGTSNPNLYWYRQAAGRGLQLLFYSVGIGQISSEVPQNLSASRPQDRQFILSSKKLLLSDSGFYLCAWSVPGPGGYGYTFGSGTRLTVV.